This T cell receptor beta chain was recovered during a study of blood T cell repertoires in COVID-19. Clones were sequenced by immunoSEQ multiplex PCR, and TCRdb holds only the in-frame ones, with some missing. Here the sample spans about 170,000 clones, about 80% being singletons. The source of this sequence is a woman of 80 years or more with acute or convalescent COVID-19. The sample consisted of peripheral blood.

CDR3 DNA sequence: TGTGCCAGCAGCTTGGGTAGCGGGGGGGTTGCTGGCACAGATACGCAGTATTTT. This gives the protein CASSLGSGGVAGTDTQYF. J is TRBJ2-3 and V is TRBV5-6; 11 nucleotides line up with TRBD2. This CDR3 is 18 amino acids long. Germline V gene sequence: CDR1 SGHDT, CDR2 YYEEEE. The V gene end was trimmed by 0 bases and the J gene end by 1 base; junction bases not matched to a gene: 7.